These 20 T cell receptor beta chains share one sample of origin, sequenced in a study of glioma-infiltrating T cells. The iRepertoire nested amplicon-rescue multiplex PCR amplified TCR alpha and beta CDR3s from RNA. TCRdb ran MiXCR on the multiplex PCR reads and lists one entry per CDR3 protein. This table holds tens of thousands of distinct CDR3 sequences, roughly 23% found once. Sequencing was carried out using glioma tissue, nonneoplastic brain tissue, or PBMCs (not recorded which). The receptor source for this set is a human donor with low-grade glioma or glioblastoma, undergoing nonglioma brain surgery, or in good health (not recorded which).

This clonotype was seen ten or more times. This sequence joins TRBV6-1 and TRBJ2-5; a possible D gene is TRBD2 (5 bases). Germline loops: CDR1 MNHNS, CDR2 SASEGT. The ends were cut back, 6 bases at V and 5 bases at J, with 16 bases in the middle. The CDR3 loop spans 14 amino acids. The DNA of the CDR3 is TGTGCCAGCAGCCTCGACTATGCCAGGGAGACCCAGTACTTC. Protein sequence: CASSLDYARETQYF.

This clonotype showed up just a few times. A read error may be the cause here, since a much bigger clone is one base away. CDR3 sequence: CSALREASTGTQYF. In DNA, the CDR3 is TGCAGTGCTCTTCGAGAGGCCAGCACAGGTACGCAGTATTTT. The chain uses TRBV20-1 and TRBJ2-3; D is perhaps TRBD1 (5 bases). Germline V gene lookup returns CDR1 DFQATT and CDR2 SNEGSKA (reference sequence). The CDR3 is 14 amino acids.

The table lists this clonotype with a count of one. The CDR3: CASSFEGYEQYF. The CDR3 nucleotides read TGTGCCAGCAGCTTCGAGGGGTACGAGCAGTACTTC. The V and J genes are TRBV11-3 and TRBJ2-7, with D tentatively TRBD1 or TRBD2 (5 bases each). With 3 bases removed from V and 4 bases from J, the gap between germline ends came to 7 bases. CDR1 and CDR2 from the germline V gene are SGHNT and YENEEA. There are 12 residues in the CDR3.

This clonotype turned up a few times. The gene calls are TRBV5-1 and TRBJ2-7; D call uncertain. The CDR3 is 12 residues long. Looked up from germline, CDR1 is SGHRS and CDR2 is YFSETQ. V lost 1 base and J lost 5, with 7 bases in between. The CDR3 bases are TGCGCCAGCAGCTTGCTGGGTGACGAGCAGTACTTC. Amino acids: CASSLLGDEQYF.

This clonotype appeared many times. The J gene is TRBJ1-3, the V gene TRBV12-3 or TRBV12-4, with D perhaps matching TRBD1 (5 bases). CDR3 size: 20 residues. Trimming took 5 bases from V and 0 from J, leaving 26 bases between them. The CDR3 coding sequence is TGTGCCAGCAGTAAACACCCTAGGCCGGGACGGTTAAGCTCTGGAAACACCATATATTTT. Protein: CASSKHPRPGRLSSGNTIYF.

This clonotype has a count of ten or more. This chain joins TRBV3-1 and TRBJ1-5; D remains ambiguous. The V gene lost 2 bases and the J gene lost 4 bases, with 12 bases spanning the gap. This CDR3 has 15 amino acids. The V gene's germline CDR1 is LGHDT and CDR2 YNNKEL (reference sequence). The CDR3 protein is CASSQSETKNQPQHF. The CDR3 DNA sequence: TGTGCCAGCAGCCAATCGGAAACCAAGAATCAGCCCCAGCATTTT.

This clonotype was picked up many times. V usage is TRBV20-1 and J usage is TRBJ2-1, with TRBD2 matching over 7 bases. There are 18 residues in the CDR3. Germline trimming cut 3 bases from V and 2 bases from J; bases unmatched to any gene: 16. CDR1 and CDR2 (germline): DFQATT, SNEGSKA (reference sequence). This CDR3 reads CSARELAPSVKTYNEQFF. The CDR3 region has the DNA TGCAGTGCTAGGGAACTAGCGCCAAGTGTAAAAACCTACAATGAGCAGTTCTTC.

This clonotype was seen at least ten times. The CDR3 sequence: CASSKSDRVAQPQHF. For the CDR3, the DNA is TGTGCCAGCAGCAAGTCGGACAGGGTGGCTCAGCCCCAGCATTTT. The chain is built from TRBV2 and TRBJ1-5, with TRBD1 matching 8 bases. Germline V gene data show CDR1 as SNHLY and CDR2 as FYNNEI. V shed 6 bases and J 6 bases; nucleotides not matched to a gene: 10. CDR3 length: 15 residues.

The chain carries TRBV7-6 and TRBJ2-3; TRBD2 agrees at 11 bases. Germline assignment: CDR1 SGHVS and CDR2 FNYEAQ. CDR3 length: 18 residues. J was trimmed by 4 bases and V by 0 bases; bases with no gene match: 9. In DNA, the CDR3 is TGTGCCAGCAGCTTAGCCCAATCACTAGCGGGAGTTGCAGATACGCAGTATTTT. Protein: CASSLAQSLAGVADTQYF.

This clonotype has a handful of counts. Here the CDR3 DNA reads TGTGCCAGCAGCGTCTCTGGGGCCAACGTCCTGACTTTC. It encodes CASSVSGANVLTF. The V and J genes are TRBV9 and TRBJ2-6; D not resolved. The CDR3 sequence is 13 residues long. The V end was cut by 2 bases, the J end by 0 bases, with 0 bases between. The germline gives CDR1 SGDLS, CDR2 YYNGEE. Together with reference TRBV9 and TRBJ2-6, the CDR3 gives the full variable domain: DSGVTQTPKHLITATGQRVTLRCSPRSGDLSVYWYQQSLDQGLQFLIQYYNGEERAKGNILERFSAQQFPDLHSELNLSSLELGDSALYFCASSVSGANVLTFGAGSRLTVL.

This clonotype was seen ten or more times. The genes are TRBV2 and TRBJ1-4; D remains ambiguous. Trimming took off 2 bases at V and 8 bases at J, with 15 bases between the two ends. The CDR3 totals 15 residues. The germline V gene has CDR1 SNHLY and CDR2 FYNNEI. As DNA, the CDR3 is TGTGCCAGCAGTGAACTCCAGCACTTTAGGGAAAAACTGTTTTTT. It codes for CASSELQHFREKLFF.

This clonotype was seen at least ten times. This chain uses TRBV7-8 with TRBJ2-3; D is unresolved. CDR3 size: 15 residues. Germline CDR1 is SGHVS and CDR2 is FQNEAQ. The V and J ends lost 1 base and 3 bases respectively, with 11 bases between them. The DNA for the CDR3 is TGTGCCAGCAGCTTAGGTACTCCCGGGACAGATACGCAGTATTTT. This translates into CASSLGTPGTDTQYF.

There are many counts of this clonotype. The DNA for the CDR3 is TGCAGTGCTACCAAGTTAGCGGGGGGCTCCTACAATGAGCAGTTCTTC. This translates into CSATKLAGGSYNEQFF. The chain uses TRBV20-1 and TRBJ2-1, with 10 bases fitting TRBD2. The CDR3 runs 16 residues. Trimming cost V 4 bases and J 0 bases; bases outside gene matches: 6. Germline CDR1 DFQATT, CDR2 SNEGSKA (reference sequence).

This clonotype has only one observation. The chain combines TRBV27 with TRBJ2-7; no clear D gene. Germline V lookup: CDR1 MNHEY, CDR2 SMNVEV (reference sequence). The V and J ends lost 3 bases and 8 bases respectively, with 14 bases between them. The CDR3 contains 13 residues. CDR3 sequence reads: CASSFSQGYKQYF. In DNA form, the CDR3 reads TGTGCCAGCAGTTTCTCACAAGGTTACAAGCAGTACTTC.

The chain uses TRBV12-3 or TRBV12-4 and TRBJ1-1; D is perhaps TRBD1 (5 bases). Trimming removed 5 bases at V and 11 bases at J, with 12 bases between. This CDR3 is built from 11 residues. The CDR3 DNA follows: TGTGCCAGCAGTGATCACAGGCTCGCTTTCTTT. Residues: CASSDHRLAFF.

The V and J genes are TRBV6-2 or TRBV6-3 and TRBJ2-4, with D unclear. Germline V lookup: CDR1 MNHEY, CDR2 SVGEGT. This CDR3 comprises 18 residues. Trimming pared 4 bases from V and 8 bases from J, leaving 27 bases between. The CDR3 region has the DNA TGTGCCAGCAGTTTTCCCGCGGACGGACGAATGCCGGCCCACATTCAGTACTTC. This sequence encodes CASSFPADGRMPAHIQYF.

This clonotype was detected many times. The chain employs TRBV6-1 and TRBJ2-3; 15 bases line up with TRBD2. V trimming: 6 bases; J trimming: 0 bases; junction bases outside the gene matches: 4. Germline V gene data show CDR1 as MNHNS and CDR2 as SASEGT. The CDR3 is 17 residues long. The CDR3: CASSPGLAGGSTDTQYF. CDR3 nucleotide sequence: TGTGCCAGCAGCCCGGGACTAGCGGGGGGAAGCACAGATACGCAGTATTTT.

This clonotype was recorded many times. V gene TRBV12-3 or TRBV12-4 combines with J gene TRBJ1-3; D is unclear. The CDR3 covers 15 residues. With 3 bases removed from V and 0 bases from J, the gap between germline ends came to 9 bases. CDR3 region: CASSFPGLSGNTIYF. The DNA of the CDR3 is TGTGCCAGCAGTTTCCCCGGTCTCTCTGGAAACACCATATATTTT.

The sample holds many counts of this clonotype. The rearrangement uses TRBV27 and TRBJ2-4, with D possibly being TRBD1 or TRBD2 (6 bases each). CDR1 MNHEY and CDR2 SMNVEV come from the germline V gene (reference sequence). This CDR3 contains 15 residues. V was cut by 6 bases and J by 1 base, with 13 bases left in between. In DNA form, the CDR3 reads TGTGCCAGCAGCAATTTAGGGGGGGCCAAAAACATTCAGTACTTC. Protein sequence: CASSNLGGAKNIQYF.

This clonotype occurred many times. V usage is TRBV15 and J usage is TRBJ2-7, with 8 nucleotides matching TRBD1. Germline CDR1 LNHNV, CDR2 YYDKDF (reference sequence). V trimming: 1 base; J trimming: 1 base; junction bases outside the gene matches: 0. CDR3 size: 14 residues. This CDR3 reads CATSRGTGSYEQYF. The DNA of the CDR3 is TGTGCCACCAGCAGAGGGACAGGGTCCTACGAGCAGTACTTC. Looking up the rest from reference TRBV15 and TRBJ2-7 gives the full variable domain: DAMVIQNPRYQVTQFGKPVTLSCSQTLNHNVMYWYQQKSSQAPKLLFHYYDKDFNNEADTPDNFQSRRPNTSFCFLDIRSPGLGDTAMYLCATSRGTGSYEQYFGPGTRLTVT.